Described below is a single TCR beta chain sequence and its context. Its antigen is still unknown. The sample comes from a study of beta chain features in type 1 diabetes. The overall study: Analysis included about 110 million sorted cells drawn from all samples. Points from the study as a whole: TCRB CDR3s from Type 1 diabetes patients were moderately but significantly shorter in all four CD4+ subsets.

This CDR3 contains 15 residues. V dropped 5 bases and J dropped 5 bases, with 17 bases sitting between them. Germline values: CDR1 SGDLS, CDR2 YYNGEE. Each of the sorted populations had a purity greater than 98%. Expressed TCRB transcripts got sequenced, as all isolated RNA was reverse transcribed. Profiled with immunoSEQ multiplex PCR; TCRdb holds only in-frame clones, not every one. The sample has 640,000 or so clones, roughly 13% seen once; the top ten hold approximately 0.02%. The source material was naive CD4+ T cells from blood. The chain joins TRBV9 to TRBJ1-5; D gene unclear. The clonotype was recovered from a man aged 18 to 30 with type 1 diabetes. CDR3: CASSPYERVDQPQHF. In DNA, the CDR3 is TGTGCCAGCAGTCCCTATGAGAGGGTCGATCAGCCCCAGCATTTT.